This T cell receptor (beta chain) was profiled in a study of post-analysis software for immune sequencing data. Across the whole study: The courses of disease that were included comprised relapsing-remitting, secondary progressive and progressive-relapsing multiple sclerosis. Study results and limitations: Comparison with controls showed significantly lower normalized Chao1 diversity in multiple sclerosis patients. Roughly 5 TRBV segments (TRBV5-6, TRBV5-1 and TRBV20-1 among them) occurred more frequently in patients than in controls. Those samples that were prepared in the same batch co-clustered strongly by F measure.

V was pared by 3 bases and J by 8 bases, with 17 bases of the junction left unmatched. CDR1 DFQATT and CDR2 SNEGSKA come from the germline V gene (reference sequence). The CDR3 spans 18 residues. Presence of unique molecular identifiers characterized the TCR beta cDNA libraries. Roughly 470,000 cDNA molecules came from roughly 0.93 to 9.6 million T cells. A single record per CDR3 protein comes from TCRdb applying MiXCR to the PCR reads. The sample includes roughly 540,000 distinct CDR3 sequences, around 34% of them seen just once. As for this clonotype: Its antigen remains unidentified.

The receptor's source is a girl under 18 with multiple sclerosis. Sample: blood. This chain uses TRBV20-1 with TRBJ2-1, with 12 bases fitting TRBD2. In DNA form, the CDR3 reads TGCAGTGCTAGTAGCGGACTAGCGGGGAGCAACAATCTTTATGAGCAGTTCTTC. Amino acid sequence: CSASSGLAGSNNLYEQFF.